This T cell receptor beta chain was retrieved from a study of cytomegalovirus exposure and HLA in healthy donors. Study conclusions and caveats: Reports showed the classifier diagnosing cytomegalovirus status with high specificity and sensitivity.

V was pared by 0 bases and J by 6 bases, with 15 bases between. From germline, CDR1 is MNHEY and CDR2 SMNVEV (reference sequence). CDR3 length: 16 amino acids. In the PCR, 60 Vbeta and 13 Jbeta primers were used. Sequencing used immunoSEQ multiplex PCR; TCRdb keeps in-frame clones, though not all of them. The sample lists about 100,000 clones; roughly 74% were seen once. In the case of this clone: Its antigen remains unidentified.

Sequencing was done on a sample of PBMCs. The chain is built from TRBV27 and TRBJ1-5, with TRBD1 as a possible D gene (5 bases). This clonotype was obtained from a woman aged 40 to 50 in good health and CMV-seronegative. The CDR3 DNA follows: TGTGCCAGCAGTTTATCCGCCTACGGGGGTCGTCAGCCCCAGCATTTT. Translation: CASSLSAYGGRQPQHF.